Listed below are T cell receptor beta chains from one sample, sequenced in a study of CD8+ T cells in alopecia areata. Method: immunoSEQ multiplex PCR; TCRdb's copy keeps in-frame clones and lacks some. Of some 150,000 clones listed, 62% are singletons. Sequenced input: CD8+ T cells sorted from blood. Receptors were obtained from a human donor in good health. Both conserved end residues are trimmed from each CDR3. The order of the fields is D gene, V gene, CDR3 length, J gene, CDR3 protein. A D gene is named only where the DNA matches it firmly.

d_gene: TRBD1; v_gene: TRBV19; len: 11; j_gene: TRBJ1-2; CDR3aa: ASSSTGVDGYT
d_gene: TRBD2; v_gene: TRBV2; len: 9; j_gene: TRBJ2-1; CDR3aa: ASSGGPGQF
d_gene: NA; v_gene: TRBV29-1; len: 10; j_gene: TRBJ1-4; CDR3aa: SVVGRPEKLF
d_gene: NA; v_gene: TRBV7-8; len: 12; j_gene: TRBJ2-7; CDR3aa: ASTPGGDLYEQY
d_gene: TRBD2; v_gene: TRBV27; len: 14; j_gene: TRBJ2-7; CDR3aa: ASSAHTSGRDYEQY
d_gene: NA; v_gene: TRBV11-2; len: 12; j_gene: TRBJ2-7; CDR3aa: ASSLQGSSYEQY
d_gene: NA; v_gene: TRBV29-1; len: 12; j_gene: TRBJ2-7; CDR3aa: SVEVRSTAYEQY
d_gene: TRBD2; v_gene: TRBV6-4; len: 11; j_gene: TRBJ2-1; CDR3aa: ASSASGYNEQF
d_gene: NA; v_gene: TRBV6-5; len: 14; j_gene: TRBJ2-2; CDR3aa: ASSYFMARGTGELF
d_gene: TRBD2; v_gene: TRBV25-1; len: 10; j_gene: TRBJ2-2; CDR3aa: ASTGEGGELF
d_gene: TRBD1; v_gene: TRBV7-9; len: 14; j_gene: TRBJ2-5; CDR3aa: ASSPPETGERETQY
d_gene: NA; v_gene: TRBV27; len: 11; j_gene: TRBJ1-1; CDR3aa: ASSLGPNTEAF
d_gene: NA; v_gene: TRBV13; len: 12; j_gene: TRBJ2-5; CDR3aa: ASSTRGGQETQY
d_gene: NA; v_gene: TRBV15; len: 11; j_gene: TRBJ1-2; CDR3aa: ATSRDVGRGYT
d_gene: NA; v_gene: TRBV4-1; len: 13; j_gene: TRBJ2-2; CDR3aa: ASSQASGSIGELF
d_gene: TRBD2; v_gene: TRBV5-6; len: 14; j_gene: TRBJ2-5; CDR3aa: ASRIRASGRWETQY
d_gene: TRBD1; v_gene: TRBV4-1; len: 14; j_gene: TRBJ2-7; CDR3aa: ASSQDGVGQGYEQY
d_gene: NA; v_gene: TRBV29-1; len: 12; j_gene: TRBJ1-5; CDR3aa: SVEEEGVGQPQH
d_gene: NA; v_gene: TRBV6-5; len: 13; j_gene: TRBJ2-1; CDR3aa: ASSYGGGLGNEQF
d_gene: NA; v_gene: TRBV9; len: 11; j_gene: TRBJ2-2; CDR3aa: ASSRTSAGELF
d_gene: TRBD2; v_gene: TRBV7-9; len: 14; j_gene: TRBJ2-7; CDR3aa: ASSPSVGGKTYEQY
d_gene: NA; v_gene: TRBV12-5; len: 10; j_gene: TRBJ1-5; CDR3aa: ASSTSLQPQH
d_gene: NA; v_gene: TRBV2; len: 9; j_gene: TRBJ2-4; CDR3aa: ASSAGNIQY
d_gene: NA; v_gene: TRBV25-1; len: 8; j_gene: TRBJ2-7; CDR3aa: ASTGSEQY
d_gene: NA; v_gene: TRBV29-1; len: 11; j_gene: TRBJ2-1; CDR3aa: SALSVNGNEQF
d_gene: NA; v_gene: TRBV14; len: 11; j_gene: TRBJ2-7; CDR3aa: ASSQGQTYEQY
d_gene: NA; v_gene: TRBV29-1; len: 9; j_gene: TRBJ1-1; CDR3aa: SVHRDTEAF
d_gene: NA; v_gene: TRBV2; len: 10; j_gene: TRBJ2-7; CDR3aa: ASGIKTYEQY
d_gene: TRBD1; v_gene: TRBV7-8; len: 12; j_gene: TRBJ2-7; CDR3aa: ASSPGTAGYEQY
d_gene: NA; v_gene: TRBV29-1; len: 16; j_gene: TRBJ2-3; CDR3aa: SAQSSDELTAFRDTQY
d_gene: TRBD1; v_gene: TRBV2; len: 14; j_gene: TRBJ2-2; CDR3aa: ASIHPGDRYTGELF
d_gene: TRBD2; v_gene: TRBV14; len: 14; j_gene: TRBJ2-7; CDR3aa: ASSQHSGISGNEQY
d_gene: NA; v_gene: TRBV29-1; len: 9; j_gene: TRBJ1-2; CDR3aa: SVVTRAGYT
d_gene: NA; v_gene: TRBV2; len: 10; j_gene: TRBJ2-7; CDR3aa: ASFGGSYEQY
d_gene: NA; v_gene: TRBV2; len: 11; j_gene: TRBJ1-2; CDR3aa: ASKKWEEYGYT
d_gene: NA; v_gene: TRBV29-1; len: 8; j_gene: TRBJ2-7; CDR3aa: SVMDYEQY
d_gene: NA; v_gene: TRBV2; len: 10; j_gene: TRBJ2-6; CDR3aa: AFLPGANVLT